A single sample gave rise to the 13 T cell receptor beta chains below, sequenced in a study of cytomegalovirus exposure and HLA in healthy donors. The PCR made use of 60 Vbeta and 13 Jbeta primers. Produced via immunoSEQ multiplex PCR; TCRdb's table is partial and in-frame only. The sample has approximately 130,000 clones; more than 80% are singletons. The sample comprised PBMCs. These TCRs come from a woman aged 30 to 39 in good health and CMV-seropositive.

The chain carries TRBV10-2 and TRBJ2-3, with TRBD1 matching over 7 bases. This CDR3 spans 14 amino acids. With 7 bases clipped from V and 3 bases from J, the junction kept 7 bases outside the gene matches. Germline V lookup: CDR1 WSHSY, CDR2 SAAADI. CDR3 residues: CASTPLTGTDTQYF. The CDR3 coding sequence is TGCGCCAGCACTCCCCTGACAGGGACAGATACGCAGTATTTT.

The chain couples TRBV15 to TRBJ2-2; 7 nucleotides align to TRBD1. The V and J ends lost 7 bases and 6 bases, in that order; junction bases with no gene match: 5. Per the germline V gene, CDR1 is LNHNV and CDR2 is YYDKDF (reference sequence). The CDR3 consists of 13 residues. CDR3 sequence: CATNIGGPGELFF. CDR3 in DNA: TGTGCCACCAACATAGGGGGCCCCGGGGAGCTGTTTTTT.

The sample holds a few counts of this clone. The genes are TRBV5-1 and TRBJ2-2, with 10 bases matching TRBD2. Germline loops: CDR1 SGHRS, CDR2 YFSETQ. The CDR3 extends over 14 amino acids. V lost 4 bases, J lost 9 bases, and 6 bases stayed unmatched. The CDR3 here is CASSVGTSERELFF. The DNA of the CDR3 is TGCGCCAGCAGCGTCGGGACTAGCGAACGGGAGCTGTTTTTT. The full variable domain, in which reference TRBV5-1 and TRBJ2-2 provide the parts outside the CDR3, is KAGVTQTPRYLIKTRGQQVTLSCSPISGHRSVSWYQQTPGQGLQFLFEYFSETQRNKGNFPGRFSGRQFSNSRSEMNVSTLELGDSALYLCASSVGTSERELFFGEGSRLTVL.

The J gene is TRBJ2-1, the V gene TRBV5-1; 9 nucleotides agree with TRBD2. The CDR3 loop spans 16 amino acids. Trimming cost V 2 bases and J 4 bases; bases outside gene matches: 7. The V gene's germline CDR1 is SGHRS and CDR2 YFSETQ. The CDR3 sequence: CASSLPGAGGYNEQFF. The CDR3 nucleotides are TGCGCCAGCAGCTTACCGGGAGCGGGAGGATACAATGAGCAGTTCTTC.

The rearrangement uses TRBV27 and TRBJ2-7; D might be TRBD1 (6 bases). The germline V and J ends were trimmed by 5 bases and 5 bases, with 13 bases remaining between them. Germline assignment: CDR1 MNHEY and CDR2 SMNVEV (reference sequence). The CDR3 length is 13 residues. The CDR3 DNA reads TGTGCCAGCAGTACAACAGGGAACCACGAGCAGTACTTC. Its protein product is CASSTTGNHEQYF.

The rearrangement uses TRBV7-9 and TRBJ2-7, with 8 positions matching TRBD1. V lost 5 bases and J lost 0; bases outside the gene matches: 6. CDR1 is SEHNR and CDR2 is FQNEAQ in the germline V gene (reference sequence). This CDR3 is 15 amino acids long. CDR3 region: CASSTRQGTSYEQYF. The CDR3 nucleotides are TGTGCCAGCAGCACCAGACAGGGGACCTCCTACGAGCAGTACTTC.

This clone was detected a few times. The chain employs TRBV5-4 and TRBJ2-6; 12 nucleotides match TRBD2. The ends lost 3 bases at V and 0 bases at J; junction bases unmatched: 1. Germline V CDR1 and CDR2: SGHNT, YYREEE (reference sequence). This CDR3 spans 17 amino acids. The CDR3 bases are TGTGCCAGCAGCTCGACTAGCGGGGGCTCTGGGGCCAACGTCCTGACTTTC. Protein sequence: CASSSTSGGSGANVLTF.

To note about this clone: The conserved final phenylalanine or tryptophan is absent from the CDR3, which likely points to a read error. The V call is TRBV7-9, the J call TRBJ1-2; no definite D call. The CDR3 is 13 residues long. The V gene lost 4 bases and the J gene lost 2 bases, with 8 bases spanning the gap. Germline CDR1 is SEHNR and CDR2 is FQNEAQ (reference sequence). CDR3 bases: TGTGCCAGCAGCTACGACGGAAACTATGGCTACACCCTC. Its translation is CASSYDGNYGYTL.

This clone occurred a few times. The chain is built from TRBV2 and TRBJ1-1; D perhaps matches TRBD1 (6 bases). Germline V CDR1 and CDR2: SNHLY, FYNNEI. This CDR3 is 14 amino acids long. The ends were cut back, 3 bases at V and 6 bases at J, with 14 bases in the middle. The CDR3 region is CASSETGKDSEAFF. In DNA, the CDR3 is TGTGCCAGCAGTGAGACAGGCAAAGATTCTGAAGCTTTCTTT.

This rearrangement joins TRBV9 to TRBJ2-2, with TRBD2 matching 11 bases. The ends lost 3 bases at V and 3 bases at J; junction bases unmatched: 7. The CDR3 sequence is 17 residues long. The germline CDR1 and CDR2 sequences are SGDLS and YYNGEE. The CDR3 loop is CASSADLLAGDTGELFF. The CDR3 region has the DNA TGTGCCAGCAGCGCCGACTTACTAGCGGGGGACACCGGGGAGCTGTTTTTT.

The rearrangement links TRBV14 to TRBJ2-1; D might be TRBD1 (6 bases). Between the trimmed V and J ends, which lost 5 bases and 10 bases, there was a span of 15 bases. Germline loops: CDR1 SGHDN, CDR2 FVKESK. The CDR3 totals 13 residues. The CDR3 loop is CASSLSGQTEQFF. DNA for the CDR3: TGTGCCAGCAGCTTAAGTGGACAGACAGAGCAGTTCTTC. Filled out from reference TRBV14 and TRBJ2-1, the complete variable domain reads EAGVTQFPSHSVIEKGQTVTLRCDPISGHDNLYWYRRVMGKEIKFLLHFVKESKQDESGMPNNRFLAERTGGTYSTLKVQPAELEDSGVYFCASSLSGQTEQFFGPGTRLTVL.

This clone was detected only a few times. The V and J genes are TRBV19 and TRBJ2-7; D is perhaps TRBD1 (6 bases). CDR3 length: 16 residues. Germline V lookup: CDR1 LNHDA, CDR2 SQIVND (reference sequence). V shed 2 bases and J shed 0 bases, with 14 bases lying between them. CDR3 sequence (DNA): TGTGCCAGTAGTATATCAGGGGCAGCGAGCTCCTACGAGCAGTACTTC. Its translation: CASSISGAASSYEQYF.

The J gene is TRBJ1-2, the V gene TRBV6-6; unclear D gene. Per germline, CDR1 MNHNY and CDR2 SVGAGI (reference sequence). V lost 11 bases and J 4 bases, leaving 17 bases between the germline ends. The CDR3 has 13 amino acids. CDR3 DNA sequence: TGTGCCGCCGAGGAGAGCGCAGCCTATGGCTACACCTTC. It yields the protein CAAEESAAYGYTF.